The next 26 T cell receptor beta chains were all read from a single sample in a study of tumor-infiltrating lymphocytes in localized non-small cell lung cancer. TCRdb's copy holds only in-frame clones and misses some; the assay was immunoSEQ multiplex PCR. Among under 25,000 clones listed, roughly 64% were seen once. Sequencing was done on a sample of lung tumor tissue. These receptors were taken from a human donor with non-small cell lung cancer.

The J gene is TRBJ1-1, the V gene TRBV9; D unclear. This CDR3 is 14 amino acids long. Trimming left V 5 bases short and J 1 base short, with 12 bases between. CDR1 and CDR2 from the germline V gene are SGDLS and YYNGEE. CDR3 coding DNA: TGTGCCAGCAGTTTCGGGCAGACGAACACTGAAGCTTTCTTT. Translation gives CASSFGQTNTEAFF.

By sample share, this clone is medium-sized (0.01 to 0.1%). The genes are TRBV6-5 and TRBJ2-7; 8 bases align to TRBD1. J gave up 2 bases and V 0 bases, and 3 bases lay outside the gene matches. The CDR3 runs to 15 residues. Germline V gives CDR1 MNHEY, CDR2 SVGAGI. CDR3 protein: CASSYSRTGTYEQYF. The CDR3 DNA sequence: TGTGCCAGCAGTTACTCCCGGACAGGGACCTACGAGCAGTACTTC.

V gene TRBV2 combines with J gene TRBJ1-4; D is possibly TRBD1 (6 bases). V lost 3 bases, J lost 7 bases, and 15 bases lay in between. The length of the CDR3 is 15 residues. Germline V lookup: CDR1 SNHLY, CDR2 FYNNEI. Here the CDR3 reads CASSDFRQGREKLFF. For the CDR3, the DNA is TGTGCCAGCAGTGATTTCCGGCAGGGGCGTGAAAAACTGTTTTTT.

The rearrangement uses TRBV6-1 and TRBJ2-7, with 8 bases that match TRBD2. Losses at the gene ends were 2 bases for V and 2 bases for J; bases not matched to a gene: 14. The CDR3 runs 18 residues. Per germline, CDR1 MNHNS and CDR2 SASEGT. CDR3 sequence: CASSEFPTFGGRTYEQYF. The CDR3 bases are TGTGCCAGCAGTGAATTCCCGACCTTTGGCGGGAGGACCTACGAGCAGTACTTC.

This clone was observed a few times. The rearrangement joins TRBV7-9 to TRBJ1-1; D perhaps matches TRBD1 (6 bases). The V gene lost 7 bases and the J gene lost 6 bases, with 15 bases spanning the gap. Per germline, CDR1 SEHNR and CDR2 FQNEAQ (reference sequence). The CDR3 is 13 residues long. The CDR3 spells CASTLKQGAEAFF. CDR3 coding DNA: TGTGCCAGCACCCTAAAACAGGGAGCTGAAGCTTTCTTT.

A note on this clone: One end of the junction varies from germline; a read error may be responsible. The chain has TRBV13 and TRBJ2-5; 13 bases agree with TRBD2. The length of the CDR3 is 17 residues. Germline V gives CDR1 PRHDT, CDR2 FYEKMQ (reference sequence). The CDR3 reads CASSLGLAGVGSGTQYF. The CDR3 DNA is TGTGCCAGCAGCCTAGGACTAGCGGGAGTTGGGTCTGGGACCCAGTACTTC.

This clone was observed once. The chain couples TRBV5-4 to TRBJ2-3, with 12 positions matching TRBD2. With 0 bases clipped from V and 4 bases from J, the junction kept 3 bases outside the gene matches. Per germline, CDR1 SGHNT and CDR2 YYREEE (reference sequence). CDR3 length: 16 amino acids. The CDR3 loop is CASSLDGLAGPDTQYF. The DNA of the CDR3 is TGTGCCAGCAGCTTGGACGGACTAGCGGGGCCAGATACGCAGTATTTT.

The V call is TRBV11-2, the J call TRBJ2-1, with a possible D match to TRBD2 (5 bases). V was shortened by 1 base and J by 4 bases, with 11 bases between the two germline ends. The germline gives CDR1 SGHAT, CDR2 FQNNGV. The CDR3 extends over 15 amino acids. CDR3 DNA sequence: TGTGCCAGCAGCTTAGTTGGCGGGTGGTACAATGAGCAGTTCTTC. Amino acid sequence: CASSLVGGWYNEQFF.

The chain combines TRBV19 with TRBJ2-7; no firm D call. The CDR3 extends over 15 amino acids. V was pared by 2 bases and J by 3 bases, with 14 bases between. The germline gives CDR1 LNHDA, CDR2 SQIVND (reference sequence). The CDR3 loop is CASSITDALHYEQYF. DNA for the CDR3: TGTGCCAGTAGTATAACCGACGCTCTTCACTACGAGCAGTACTTC.

The gene calls are TRBV28 and TRBJ1-2; unclear D gene. The CDR3 totals 14 residues. The V end was cut by 4 bases, the J end by 2 bases, with 11 bases between. The germline gives CDR1 MDHEN, CDR2 SYDVKM. CDR3 coding DNA: TGTGCCAGCAGTTCTTACAGTAACAACTATGGCTACACCTTC. Protein: CASSSYSNNYGYTF.

The chain carries TRBV7-7 and TRBJ2-5; 9 bases line up with TRBD2. CDR3 length equals 17 residues. CDR1 is SSHAT and CDR2 is FNYEAQ in the germline V gene (reference sequence). V gave up 5 bases and J gave up 2 bases; unmatched junction bases: 12. Here the CDR3 reads CASSPGLGLADQETQYF. The DNA of the CDR3 is TGTGCCAGCAGCCCTGGGCTGGGACTAGCAGATCAAGAGACCCAGTACTTC.

The CDR3: CASSLGASSYNEQFF. The CDR3 bases are TGTGCCAGCAGCTTAGGCGCTTCCTCCTACAATGAGCAGTTCTTC. V gene TRBV5-4 combines with J gene TRBJ2-1, with D unclear. Germline values: CDR1 SGHNT, CDR2 YYREEE (reference sequence). The V end lost 2 bases, the J end lost 0 bases, and 9 bases lay between the germline ends. The CDR3 has 15 amino acids.

This clone was observed a handful of times. The chain employs TRBV6-1 and TRBJ1-1, with D unclear. Germline CDR1 and CDR2: MNHNS and SASEGT. The germline V and J ends were trimmed by 4 bases and 4 bases, with 10 bases remaining between them. The CDR3 length is 13 residues. CDR3 DNA: TGTGCCAGCAGTGTGGGCCCGGTCACTGAAGCTTTCTTT. The encoded protein is CASSVGPVTEAFF.

The J gene is TRBJ1-1, the V gene TRBV5-1, with 10 bases aligning to TRBD1. With 4 bases clipped from V and 6 bases from J, the junction kept 3 bases outside the gene matches. CDR3 size: 13 residues. The germline V gene encodes CDR1 SGHRS and CDR2 YFSETQ. CDR3 nucleotides: TGCGCCAGCAGCGTTGGACAGGGGGCTGAAGCTTTCTTT. Translated: CASSVGQGAEAFF.

The chain carries TRBV30 and TRBJ1-3; possible D gene TRBD1, 6 bases. Germline CDR1 and CDR2: GTSNPN and SVGIG (reference sequence). The CDR3 extends over 16 amino acids. Trimming stripped 2 bases from V and 4 bases from J, with 18 bases between. The CDR3 sequence: CAWSYFQWGAGNTIYF. In nucleotides, the CDR3 is TGTGCCTGGAGTTACTTCCAGTGGGGGGCAGGAAACACCATATATTTT.

CDR3 nucleotides: TGTGCCAGCAGCTTAGGTGTCCTGGGGGGCTACACCTTC. This sequence encodes CASSLGVLGGYTF. V is TRBV7-8 and J is TRBJ1-2, with D hard to call. Germline CDR1 SGHVS, CDR2 FQNEAQ. Trimming took off 1 base at V and 8 bases at J, with 11 bases between the two ends. The CDR3 is 13 amino acids.

This chain links TRBV6-1 with TRBJ1-2; TRBD1 matches 7 bases. Per the germline V gene, CDR1 is MNHNS and CDR2 is SASEGT. With 6 bases clipped from V and 8 bases from J, the junction kept 12 bases outside the gene matches. This CDR3 has 14 amino acids. The CDR3 DNA sequence: TGTGCCAGCAGCGTCGGGACAGATGCCCGGGGCTACACCTTC. Its translation: CASSVGTDARGYTF.

This clone was seen a handful of times. The V call is TRBV5-1, the J call TRBJ2-2; a possible D gene is TRBD1 (6 bases). From germline, CDR1 is SGHRS and CDR2 YFSETQ. The CDR3 length is 16 residues. The V and J ends lost 2 bases and 6 bases respectively, with 17 bases between them. The DNA of the CDR3 is TGCGCCAGCAGCTTCGGAAGGGGGATGAGGGCCGGGGAGCTGTTTTTT. It translates to CASSFGRGMRAGELFF.

The gene calls are TRBV7-2 and TRBJ1-1; no clear D. V lost 0 bases and J lost 7, with 6 bases in between. This CDR3 spans 12 amino acids. Germline CDR1 is SGHTA and CDR2 is FQGNSA. CDR3 in amino acids: CASSLAWGEAFF. DNA for the CDR3: TGTGCCAGCAGCTTAGCGTGGGGTGAAGCTTTCTTT.

The chain carries TRBV10-3 and TRBJ1-3; the match to TRBD1 covers 9 bases. The germline gives CDR1 ENHRY, CDR2 SYGVKD. The CDR3 is 15 residues long. V lost 2 bases, J lost 2 bases, and 1 base stayed unmatched. The CDR3 here is CAISEGDRAGNTIYF. The CDR3 DNA reads TGTGCCATCAGTGAGGGGGACAGGGCTGGAAACACCATATATTTT.

This clone was detected only a few times. This chain joins TRBV6-5 and TRBJ1-2, with TRBD1 identical over 8 bases. There are 13 residues in the CDR3. V lost 0 bases to trimming and J lost 8 bases; unmatched junction nucleotides: 2. Germline loops: CDR1 MNHEY, CDR2 SVGAGI. In DNA, the CDR3 is TGTGCCAGCAGTTACTCCAGGGGGCAAGGCTACACCTTC. It codes for CASSYSRGQGYTF.

This clone counts as medium-sized (0.01 to 0.1%). The gene calls are TRBV6-1 and TRBJ1-2, with a possible D match to TRBD1 (5 bases). The CDR3 spans 14 residues. Germline V gene sequence: CDR1 MNHNS, CDR2 SASEGT. V lost 7 bases and J lost 4, with 16 bases in between. In DNA form, the CDR3 reads TGTGCCAGCAACCTAGGAACAGGATTCTATGGCTACACCTTC. Residues: CASNLGTGFYGYTF.

The chain is built from TRBV2 and TRBJ2-6; a weak D match, TRBD2 (6 bases). The V end lost 3 bases, the J end lost 1 base, and 7 bases lay between the germline ends. Germline V gene sequence: CDR1 SNHLY, CDR2 FYNNEI. This CDR3 comprises 15 residues. The CDR3 spells CASSEGGSGANVLTF. As DNA, the CDR3 is TGTGCCAGCAGTGAGGGGGGATCTGGGGCCAACGTCCTGACTTTC.

The DNA of the CDR3 is TGTGCCAGCTCAAATGACCAGGATTCTTTAGGCACTGAAGCTTTCTTT. Its protein is CASSNDQDSLGTEAFF. The chain is built from TRBV18 and TRBJ1-1; D ambiguous. CDR1 is KGHSH, CDR2 LQKENI, per germline. V was shortened by 5 bases and J by 4 bases, with 20 bases between the two germline ends. CDR3 length equals 16 residues.

J is TRBJ2-6 and V is TRBV5-1, with TRBD1 as a possible D gene (6 bases). V lost 0 bases to trimming and J lost 0 bases, with 13 bases between them. Germline CDR1 SGHRS, CDR2 YFSETQ. The CDR3 covers 18 residues. The chain's CDR3 is CASSLAVGGFSGANVLTF. For the CDR3, the DNA is TGCGCCAGCAGCTTGGCGGTAGGGGGTTTCTCTGGGGCCAACGTCCTGACTTTC.

This clone was observed a handful of times. The genes are TRBV7-2 and TRBJ1-1; no reliable D call. The CDR3 loop spans 13 amino acids. The V and J ends lost 2 bases and 4 bases respectively, with 8 bases between them. Germline CDR1 SGHTA, CDR2 FQGNSA. The CDR3 DNA reads as TGTGCCAGCAGCTTATCCTTGAGCACTGAAGCTTTCTTT. It translates to CASSLSLSTEAFF.